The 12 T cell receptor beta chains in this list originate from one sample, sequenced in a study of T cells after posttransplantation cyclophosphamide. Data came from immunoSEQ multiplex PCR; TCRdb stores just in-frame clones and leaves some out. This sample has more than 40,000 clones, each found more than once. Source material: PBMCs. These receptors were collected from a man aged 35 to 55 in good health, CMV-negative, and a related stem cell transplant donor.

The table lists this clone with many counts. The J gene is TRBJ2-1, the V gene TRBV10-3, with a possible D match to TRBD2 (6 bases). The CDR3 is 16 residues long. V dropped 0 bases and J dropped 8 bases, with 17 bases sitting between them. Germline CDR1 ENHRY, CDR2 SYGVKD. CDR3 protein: CAISESPWGEDDEQFF. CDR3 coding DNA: TGTGCCATCAGTGAGTCCCCATGGGGGGAGGATGATGAGCAGTTCTTC.

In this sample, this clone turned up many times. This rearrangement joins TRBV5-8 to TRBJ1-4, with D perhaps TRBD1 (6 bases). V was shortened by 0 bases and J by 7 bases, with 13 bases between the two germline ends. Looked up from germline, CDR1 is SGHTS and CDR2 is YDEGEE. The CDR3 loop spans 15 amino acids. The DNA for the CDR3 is TGTGCCAGCAGCTTGGGGGGGCAGGGCGGTGAAAAACTGTTTTTT. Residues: CASSLGGQGGEKLFF.

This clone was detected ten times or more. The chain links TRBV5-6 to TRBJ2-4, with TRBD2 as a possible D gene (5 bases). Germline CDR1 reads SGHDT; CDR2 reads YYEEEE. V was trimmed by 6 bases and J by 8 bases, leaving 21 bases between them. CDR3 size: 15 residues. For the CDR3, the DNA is TGTGCCAGCACCTTAACGGAAGGACTTAATGACATTCAGTACTTC. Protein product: CASTLTEGLNDIQYF.

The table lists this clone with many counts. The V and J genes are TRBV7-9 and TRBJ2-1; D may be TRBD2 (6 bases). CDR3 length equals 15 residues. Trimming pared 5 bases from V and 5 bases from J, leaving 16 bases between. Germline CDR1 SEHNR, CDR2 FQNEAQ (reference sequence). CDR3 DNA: TGTGCCAGCAGCCCCCCGGCGGGACGTAACAATGAGCAGTTCTTC. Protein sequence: CASSPPAGRNNEQFF. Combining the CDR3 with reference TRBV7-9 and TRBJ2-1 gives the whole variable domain DTGVSQNPRHKITKRGQNVTFRCDPISEHNRLYWYRQTLGQGPEFLTYFQNEAQLEKSRLLSDRFSAERPKGSFSTLEIQRTEQGDSAMYLCASSPPAGRNNEQFFGPGTRLTVL.

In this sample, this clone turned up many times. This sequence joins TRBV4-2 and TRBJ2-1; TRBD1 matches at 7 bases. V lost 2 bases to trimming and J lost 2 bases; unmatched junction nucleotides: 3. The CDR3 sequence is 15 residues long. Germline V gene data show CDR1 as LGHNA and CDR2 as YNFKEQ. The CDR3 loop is CASSQPQGAYNEQFF. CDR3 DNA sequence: TGTGCCAGCAGCCAACCCCAGGGGGCCTACAATGAGCAGTTCTTC.

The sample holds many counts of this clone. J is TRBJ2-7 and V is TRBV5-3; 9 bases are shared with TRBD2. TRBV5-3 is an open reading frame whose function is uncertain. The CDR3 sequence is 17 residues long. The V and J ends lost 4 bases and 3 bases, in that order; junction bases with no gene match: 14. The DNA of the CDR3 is TGTGCCAGAAGCGGGCTAGCGGGACAGAAAAGCCGCTACGAGCAGTACTTC. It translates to CARSGLAGQKSRYEQYF.

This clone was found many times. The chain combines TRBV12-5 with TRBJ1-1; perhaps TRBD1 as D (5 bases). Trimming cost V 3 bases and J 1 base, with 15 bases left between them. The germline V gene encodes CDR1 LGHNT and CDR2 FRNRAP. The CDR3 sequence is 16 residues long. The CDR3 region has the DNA TGTGCTAGTGGTTTCGACCTTGGGGGGGGGAACACTGAAGCTTTCTTT. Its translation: CASGFDLGGGNTEAFF.

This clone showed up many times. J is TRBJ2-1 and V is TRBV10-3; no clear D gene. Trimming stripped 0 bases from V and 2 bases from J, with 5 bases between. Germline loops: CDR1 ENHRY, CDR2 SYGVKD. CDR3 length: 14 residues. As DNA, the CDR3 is TGTGCCATCAGTGAGTCACTCCCCTACAATGAGCAGTTCTTC. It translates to CAISESLPYNEQFF.

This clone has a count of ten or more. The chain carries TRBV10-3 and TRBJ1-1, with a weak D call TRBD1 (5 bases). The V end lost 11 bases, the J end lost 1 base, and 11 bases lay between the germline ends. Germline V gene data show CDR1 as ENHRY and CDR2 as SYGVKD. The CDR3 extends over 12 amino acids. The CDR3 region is CAASTANTEAFF. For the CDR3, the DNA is TGTGCCGCATCGACAGCGAACACTGAAGCTTTCTTT.

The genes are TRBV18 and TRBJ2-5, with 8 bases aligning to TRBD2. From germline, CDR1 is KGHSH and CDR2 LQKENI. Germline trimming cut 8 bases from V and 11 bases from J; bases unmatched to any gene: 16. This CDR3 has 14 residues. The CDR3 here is CASTPGTKAGEQYF. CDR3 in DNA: TGTGCCAGCACCCCCGGGACCAAAGCGGGGGAGCAGTACTTC. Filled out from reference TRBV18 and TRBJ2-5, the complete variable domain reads NAGVMQNPRHLVRRRGQEARLRCSPMKGHSHVYWYRQLPEEGLKFMVYLQKENIIDESGMPKERFSAEFPKEGPSILRIQQVVRGDSAAYFCASTPGTKAGEQYFGPGTRLLVL.

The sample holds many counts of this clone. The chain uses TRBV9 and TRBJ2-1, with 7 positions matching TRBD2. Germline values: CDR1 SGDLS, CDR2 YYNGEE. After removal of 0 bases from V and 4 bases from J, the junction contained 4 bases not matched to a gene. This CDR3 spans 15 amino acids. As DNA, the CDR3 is TGTGCCAGCAGCGTAGACGGCGGGAGTTACAATGAGCAGTTCTTC. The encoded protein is CASSVDGGSYNEQFF.

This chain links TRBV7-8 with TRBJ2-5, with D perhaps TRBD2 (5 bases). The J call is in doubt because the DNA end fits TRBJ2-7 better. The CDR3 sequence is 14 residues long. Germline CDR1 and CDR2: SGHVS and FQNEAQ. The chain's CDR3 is CASSSSGVSYEQYF. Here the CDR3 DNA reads TGTGCCAGCAGCTCCAGCGGTGTATCCTACGAGCAGTACTTC.